The rows below give T cell receptor beta chains drawn from one sample of a study of identical twins. TCRdb redid the calling of the 5' RACE reads with MiXCR, one entry per CDR3 protein. The data show 1,800,000 or so distinct CDR3 sequences, with around 33% seen just once and about 0.3% held by the top ten. The sequenced sample consisted of cord blood. The receptors originated from a newborn girl in good health. The CDR3 runs from the conserved cysteine through the conserved F or W. Each record gives: J gene, V gene, D gene, clone size, CDR3 protein, CDR3 DNA. D genes are given only for firm matches. The listing skips clone size in some rows; elsewhere it reads once, few, many or a size class.

>TRBJ2-2|TRBV20-1|NA|NA
CSARMALVTGELFF
TGCAGTGCTAGAATGGCCTTAGTCACCGGGGAGCTGTTTTTT
>TRBJ1-2|TRBV5-6|NA|NA
CASSQPKYGYTF
TGTGCCAGCAGCCAGCCAAAATATGGCTACACCTTC
>TRBJ1-2|TRBV11-2|NA|many
CASSLAAASNYGYTF
TGTGCCAGCAGCTTAGCGGCCGCGTCTAACTATGGCTACACCTTC
>TRBJ1-2|TRBV12-3/TRBV12-4|NA|few
CASSWGRDYGYTF
TGTGCCAGCAGTTGGGGAAGGGACTATGGCTACACCTTC
>TRBJ2-3|TRBV28|NA|few
CASSIPGGDTQYF
TGTGCCAGCAGCATCCCCGGGGGAGATACGCAGTATTTT
>TRBJ2-1|TRBV7-9|TRBD2|few
CASSLLREGHEQFF
TGTGCCAGCAGCTTATTGCGGGAGGGGCATGAGCAGTTCTTC
>TRBJ2-1|TRBV27|NA|NA
CASSSPRRPYNEQFF
TGTGCCAGCAGTTCCCCCAGGCGACCCTACAATGAGCAGTTCTTC
>TRBJ1-1|TRBV6-5|NA|NA
CAVKRGVMHNTEAFF
TGTGCCGTTAAGCGAGGGGTTATGCATAACACTGAAGCTTTCTTT
>TRBJ2-5|TRBV27|TRBD1|few
CASSLGKRTGLQETQYF
TGTGCCAGCAGTTTAGGGAAACGGACAGGGCTCCAAGAGACCCAGTACTTC
>TRBJ2-1|TRBV3-1|NA|NA
CASSPGGIGNEQFF
TGTGCCAGCAGTCCGGGCGGGATCGGCAATGAGCAGTTCTTC
>TRBJ1-1|TRBV2|TRBD1|NA
CASRRTGWNTEAFF
TGTGCCAGCAGGAGGACAGGGTGGAACACTGAAGCTTTCTTT